These T cell receptor beta chains were read from a single sample in a study of blood T cell repertoires in COVID-19. The method was immunoSEQ multiplex PCR; TCRdb's version includes in-frame clones alone and lacks a portion of them. The data show more than 140,000 clones, about 79% seen once. The sample consisted of peripheral blood. The receptors were sampled from a woman aged 50 to 60 in a cohort sampled during active or convalescent COVID-19. The CDR3 runs from the conserved cysteine through the conserved F or W. D genes are given only for firm matches. Expanded clones are given a class, and other clones once, few, many or no size at all.

NA TRBJ1-1 TRBV7-9 NA CASSRNLDSPNTEAFF TGTGCCAGCAGCCGGAACCTGGACAGCCCGAACACTGAAGCTTTCTTT
NA TRBJ2-6 TRBV3-1/TRBV3-2 TRBD2 CASRLAGAGANVLTF TGTGCCAGCAGACTAGCGGGGGCTGGGGCCAACGTCCTGACTTTC
NA TRBJ2-3 TRBV30 TRBD1 CAWSVGDRVPDTQYF TGTGCCTGGAGTGTCGGGGACAGGGTGCCAGATACGCAGTATTTT
NA TRBJ2-2 TRBV7-9 NA CASSRQNSGELFF TGTGCCAGCAGTCGACAGAATTCCGGGGAGCTGTTTTTT
NA TRBJ1-1 TRBV7-3 TRBD1 CASSLRGTGDTEAFF TGTGCCAGCAGCTTAAGGGGAACAGGGGACACTGAAGCTTTCTTT
NA TRBJ1-2 TRBV2 NA CASEDSYGYTF TGTGCCAGCGAAGACAGTTATGGCTACACCTTC
NA TRBJ2-5 TRBV19 TRBD2 CASSNGASGGNQETQYF TGTGCCAGTAGTAATGGGGCGAGCGGGGGGAATCAAGAGACCCAGTACTTC
NA TRBJ2-7 TRBV5-1 NA CASSLDQGPPPYEQYF TGCGCCAGCAGCTTGGATCAGGGGCCACCCCCCTACGAGCAGTACTTC
NA TRBJ2-5 TRBV3-1/TRBV3-2 TRBD2 CASSQPEGLAPKETQYF TGTGCCAGCAGCCAGCCCGAAGGACTAGCGCCAAAAGAGACCCAGTACTTC
NA TRBJ2-5 TRBV11-1 TRBD2 CASRRGGARGGAQYF TGTGCCAGCAGACGCGGGGGGGCCAGGGGAGGGGCCCAGTACTTC
NA TRBJ1-3 TRBV3-1/TRBV3-2 TRBD1 CASSQSSGTGGNTIYF TGTGCCAGCAGCCAATCCTCCGGGACAGGCGGAAACACCATATATTTT
NA TRBJ2-7 TRBV6-8 NA CASSYRKQGSYEQYF TGTGCCAGCAGTTACCGCAAACAGGGATCCTACGAGCAGTACTTC
NA TRBJ2-5 TRBV28 TRBD1 CASYTTGQSTQETQYF TGTGCCAGCTACACGACGGGACAGTCAACCCAAGAGACCCAGTACTTC
NA TRBJ2-7 TRBV19 TRBD1 CASSIPGQGIYEQYF TGTGCCAGTAGTATCCCGGGACAGGGTATCTACGAGCAGTACTTC
NA TRBJ2-2 TRBV12-3/TRBV12-4 NA CASSFVGRELFF TGTGCCAGCAGTTTTGTGGGCCGGGAGCTGTTTTTT
few TRBJ1-1 TRBV5-5 NA CASSKDSAIEAFF TGTGCCAGCAGCAAAGACAGCGCTATTGAAGCTTTCTTT
NA TRBJ2-2 TRBV10-3 NA CAISARGANTGELFF TGTGCCATCAGTGCTAGAGGAGCGAACACCGGGGAGCTGTTTTTT